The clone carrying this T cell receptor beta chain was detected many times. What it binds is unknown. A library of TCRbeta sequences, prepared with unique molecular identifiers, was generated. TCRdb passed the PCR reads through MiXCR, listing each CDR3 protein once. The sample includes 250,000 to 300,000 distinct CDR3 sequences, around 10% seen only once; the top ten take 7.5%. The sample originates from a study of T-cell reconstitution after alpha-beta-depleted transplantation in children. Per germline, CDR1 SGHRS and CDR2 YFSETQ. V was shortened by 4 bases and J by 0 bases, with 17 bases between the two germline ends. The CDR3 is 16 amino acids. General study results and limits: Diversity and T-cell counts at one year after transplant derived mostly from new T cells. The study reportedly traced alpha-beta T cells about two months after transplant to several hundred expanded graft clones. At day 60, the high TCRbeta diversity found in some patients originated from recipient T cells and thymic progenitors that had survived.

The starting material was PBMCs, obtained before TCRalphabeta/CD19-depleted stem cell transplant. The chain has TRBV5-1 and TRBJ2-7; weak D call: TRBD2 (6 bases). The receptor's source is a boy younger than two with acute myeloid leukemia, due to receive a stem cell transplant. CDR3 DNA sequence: TGCGCCAGCAGCCCAAGCCGGGCGGGGAGCTCCTACGAGCAGTACTTC. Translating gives CASSPSRAGSSYEQYF. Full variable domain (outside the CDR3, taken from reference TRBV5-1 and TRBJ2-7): KAGVTQTPRYLIKTRGQQVTLSCSPISGHRSVSWYQQTPGQGLQFLFEYFSETQRNKGNFPGRFSGRQFSNSRSEMNVSTLELGDSALYLCASSPSRAGSSYEQYFGPGTRLTVT.